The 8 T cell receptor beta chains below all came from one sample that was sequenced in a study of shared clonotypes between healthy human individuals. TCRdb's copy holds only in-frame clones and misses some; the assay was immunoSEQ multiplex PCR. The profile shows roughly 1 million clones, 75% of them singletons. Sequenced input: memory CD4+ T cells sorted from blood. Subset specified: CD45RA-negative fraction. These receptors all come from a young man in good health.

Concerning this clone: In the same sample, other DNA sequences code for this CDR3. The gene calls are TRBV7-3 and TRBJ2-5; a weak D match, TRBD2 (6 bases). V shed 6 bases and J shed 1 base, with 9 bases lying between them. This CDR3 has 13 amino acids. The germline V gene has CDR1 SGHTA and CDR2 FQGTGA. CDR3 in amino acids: CASSRGSQETQYF. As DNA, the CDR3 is TGTGCCAGCAGTCGGGGGTCCCAAGAGACCCAGTACTTC.

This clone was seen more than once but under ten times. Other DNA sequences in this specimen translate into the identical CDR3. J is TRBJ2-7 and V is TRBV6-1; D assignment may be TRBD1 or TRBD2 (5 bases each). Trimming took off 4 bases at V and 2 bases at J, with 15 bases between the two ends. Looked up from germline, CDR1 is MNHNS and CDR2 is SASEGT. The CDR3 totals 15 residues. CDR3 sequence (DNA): TGTGCCAGCAGTGCCCTGGACCGGGGCCCCTACGAGCAGTACTTC. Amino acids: CASSALDRGPYEQYF.

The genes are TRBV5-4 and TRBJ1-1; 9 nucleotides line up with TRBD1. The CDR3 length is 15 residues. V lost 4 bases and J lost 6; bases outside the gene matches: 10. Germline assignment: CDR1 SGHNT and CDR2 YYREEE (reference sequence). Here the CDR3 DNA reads TGTGCCAGCAGCAGACCCGGGACAGGGAGGTCTGAAGCTTTCTTT. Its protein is CASSRPGTGRSEAFF.

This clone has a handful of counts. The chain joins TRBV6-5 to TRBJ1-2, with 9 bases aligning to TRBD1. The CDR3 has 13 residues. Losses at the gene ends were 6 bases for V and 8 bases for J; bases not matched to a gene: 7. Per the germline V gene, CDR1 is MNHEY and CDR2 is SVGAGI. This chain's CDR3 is CASSLGQGWGYTF. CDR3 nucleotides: TGTGCCAGCAGCCTGGGACAGGGATGGGGCTACACCTTC.

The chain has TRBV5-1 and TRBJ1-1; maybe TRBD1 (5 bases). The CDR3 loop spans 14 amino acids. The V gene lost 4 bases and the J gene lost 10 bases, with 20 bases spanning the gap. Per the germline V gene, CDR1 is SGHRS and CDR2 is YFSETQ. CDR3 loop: CASSHPSGDARAFF. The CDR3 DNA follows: TGCGCCAGCAGCCACCCCTCCGGGGACGCTCGAGCTTTCTTT.

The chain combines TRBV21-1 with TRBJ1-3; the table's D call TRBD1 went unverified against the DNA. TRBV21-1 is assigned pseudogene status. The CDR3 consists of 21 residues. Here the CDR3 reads CASFKAGMGSVALTVRNTIYF. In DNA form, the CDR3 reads TGTGCCAGCTTTAAGGCAGGGATGGGTTCAGTCGCCCTCACGGTCAGGAACACCATATATTTT.

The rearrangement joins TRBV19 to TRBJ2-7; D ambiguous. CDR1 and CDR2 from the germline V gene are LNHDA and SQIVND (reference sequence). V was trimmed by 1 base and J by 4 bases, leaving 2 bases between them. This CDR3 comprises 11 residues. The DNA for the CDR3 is TGTGCCAGTAGTATAGTTTACGAGCAGTACTTC. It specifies CASSIVYEQYF.

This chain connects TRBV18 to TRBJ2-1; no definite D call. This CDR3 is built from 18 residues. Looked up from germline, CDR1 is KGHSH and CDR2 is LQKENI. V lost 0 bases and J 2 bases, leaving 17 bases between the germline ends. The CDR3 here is CASSPPTTWTVAYNEQFF. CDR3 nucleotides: TGTGCCAGCTCACCACCGACCACATGGACCGTAGCCTACAATGAGCAGTTCTTC.